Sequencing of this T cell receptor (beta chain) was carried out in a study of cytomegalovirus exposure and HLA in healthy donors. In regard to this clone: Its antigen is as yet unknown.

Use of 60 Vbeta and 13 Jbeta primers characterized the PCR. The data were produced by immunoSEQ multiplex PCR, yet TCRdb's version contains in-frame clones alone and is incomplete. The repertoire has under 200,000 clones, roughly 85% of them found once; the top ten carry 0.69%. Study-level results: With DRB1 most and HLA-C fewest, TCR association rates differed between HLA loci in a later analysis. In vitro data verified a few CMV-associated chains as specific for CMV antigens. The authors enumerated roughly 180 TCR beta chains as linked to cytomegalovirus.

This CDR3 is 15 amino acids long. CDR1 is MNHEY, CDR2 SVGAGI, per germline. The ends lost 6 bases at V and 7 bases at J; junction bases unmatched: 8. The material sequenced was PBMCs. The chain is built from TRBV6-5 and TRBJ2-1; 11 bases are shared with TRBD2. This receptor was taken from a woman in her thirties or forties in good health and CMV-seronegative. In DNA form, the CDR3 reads TGTGCCAGCAGCCAACTAGCGGGAGTTCGGAATGAGCAGTTCTTC. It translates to CASSQLAGVRNEQFF.